One sample yielded the 13 T cell receptor beta chains listed below, sequenced in a study of T cells after yellow fever vaccination. TCRdb redid the calling of the 5' RACE reads with MiXCR, one entry per CDR3 protein. The profile covers a few hundred thousand distinct CDR3 sequences, with over 10% appearing a single time and 0.5% to 0.6% taken by the ten largest. This specimen was CD4+ T cells sorted from PBMCs, taken 45 days after the yellow fever booster vaccination. Receptors originate from a young man who received the YFV17D yellow fever vaccine.

This clonotype showed up just a few times. The V and J genes are TRBV5-1 and TRBJ2-3; perhaps TRBD2 as D (6 bases). V dropped 1 base and J dropped 5 bases, with 14 bases sitting between them. This CDR3 comprises 15 residues. From germline, CDR1 is SGHRS and CDR2 YFSETQ. The CDR3 DNA reads TGCGCCAGCAGCTTGCGCGGGACCTCAGGAGATACGCAGTATTTT. Protein sequence: CASSLRGTSGDTQYF.

This clonotype has ten or more counts. The chain combines TRBV29-1 with TRBJ2-7, with D possibly TRBD2 on 5 matching bases. Germline assignment: CDR1 SQVTM and CDR2 ANQGSEA. The length of the CDR3 is 13 residues. V was trimmed by 6 bases and J by 3 bases, leaving 15 bases between them. CDR3 residues: CSVYGGRGYEQYF. In nucleotides, the CDR3 is TGCAGCGTCTACGGAGGCCGTGGCTACGAGCAGTACTTC.

This clonotype was picked up a small number of times. The chain combines TRBV5-1 with TRBJ2-1; TRBD2 matches 9 bases. There are 16 residues in the CDR3. V dropped 1 base and J dropped 0; count of bases not matched to a gene: 2. Germline-derived CDR1 and CDR2 are SGHRS and YFSETQ. The CDR3 spells CASSLRGRASYNEQFF. CDR3 bases: TGCGCCAGCAGCTTGCGCGGGAGGGCCTCCTACAATGAGCAGTTCTTC.

This clonotype was observed a handful of times. The rearrangement uses TRBV20-1 and TRBJ1-2; no clear D. Looked up from germline, CDR1 is DFQATT and CDR2 is SNEGSKA (reference sequence). This CDR3 contains 8 residues. V shed 5 bases and J shed 7 bases, with 2 bases lying between them. The CDR3 DNA is TGCAGTGCTTCTGGCTACACCTTC. Translating gives CSASGYTF.

There are a few counts of this clonotype. The chain carries TRBV7-6 and TRBJ2-7; D perhaps matches TRBD1 (6 bases). The CDR3 covers 17 residues. The germline gives CDR1 SGHVS, CDR2 FNYEAQ. V was clipped by 1 base and J by 1 base, with 17 bases between them. The CDR3 DNA sequence: TGTGCCAGCAGCTTAGTTGGCACACCAGGGGTTTCCTACGAGCAGTACTTC. Translation: CASSLVGTPGVSYEQYF.

The chain combines TRBV20-1 with TRBJ2-5; the match to TRBD2 covers 7 bases. The V segment lost 1 base and the J segment 5 bases; nucleotides outside the gene matches: 10. This CDR3 comprises 15 residues. Germline V lookup: CDR1 DFQATT, CDR2 SNEGSKA (reference sequence). CDR3 region: CSARAVLAARETQYF. For the CDR3, the DNA is TGCAGTGCTAGAGCGGTGCTAGCGGCCCGCGAGACCCAGTACTTC.

This clonotype was counted a few times. The V call is TRBV18, the J call TRBJ2-4; tentative D call: TRBD2 (6 bases). Trimming pared 3 bases from V and 7 bases from J, leaving 10 bases between. The V gene's germline CDR1 is KGHSH and CDR2 LQKENI. CDR3 length: 13 amino acids. CDR3 bases: TGTGCCAGCTCACCTGGAGGGAGGAACATTCAGTACTTC. Its protein is CASSPGGRNIQYF.

The genes are TRBV28 and TRBJ2-1; TRBD2 might be the D (6 bases). The CDR3 loop spans 15 amino acids. Deletions cut 3 bases from V and 5 bases from J, with 14 bases between. CDR1 is MDHEN and CDR2 is SYDVKM in the germline V gene. The CDR3, as DNA: TGTGCCAGCAGTTTTTTAGGGCGCGGGGACAATGAGCAGTTCTTC. This codes for CASSFLGRGDNEQFF.

This clonotype was counted many times. The chain uses TRBV5-4 and TRBJ2-5; D is possibly TRBD1 (6 bases). The CDR3 runs to 13 residues. Germline V gene data show CDR1 as SGHNT and CDR2 as YYREEE (reference sequence). Trimming removed 5 bases at V and 4 bases at J, with 12 bases between. The DNA of the CDR3 is TGTGCCAGCAGTGGGCAGGGGAGAGAGACCCAGTACTTC. It encodes CASSGQGRETQYF. Looking up the rest from reference TRBV5-4 and TRBJ2-5 gives the full variable domain: ETGVTQSPTHLIKTRGQQVTLRCSSQSGHNTVSWYQQALGQGPQFIFQYYREEENGRGNFPPRFSGLQFPNYSSELNVNALELDDSALYLCASSGQGRETQYFGPGTRLLVL.

A note on this clonotype: No DNA is shown, since the ends of the CDR3 on it are uncertain; the CDR3 is the one TCRdb lists. The rearrangement uses TRBV7-2 and TRBJ2-7; whether TRBD2, the table's D call, matches the DNA was not checked. In germline, CDR1 is SGHTA, CDR2 FQGNSA. The CDR3 is made up of 14 amino acids, end residues included. The CDR3 loop reads CASSLFVAGGALYF.

This clonotype was observed a handful of times. The chain links TRBV3-1 to TRBJ2-5; no firm D call. The germline V gene encodes CDR1 LGHDT and CDR2 YNNKEL (reference sequence). The CDR3 is 11 residues long. V was clipped by 1 base and J by 10 bases, with 7 bases between them. CDR3 residues: CASSQVDCQYF. CDR3 bases: TGTGCCAGCAGCCAAGTCGACTGCCAGTACTTC.

This clonotype turned up a few times. CDR3 nucleotide sequence: TGTGCCAGCAGCCCCTGGGGCGGGCAGTCCTACAATGAGCAGTTCTTC. Translation gives CASSPWGGQSYNEQFF. The rearrangement uses TRBV7-2 and TRBJ2-1; D may match TRBD1 or TRBD2 (5 bases each). This CDR3 contains 16 residues. CDR1 and CDR2 from the germline V gene are SGHTA and FQGNSA. V shed 5 bases and J shed 1 base, with 15 bases lying between them.

This chain links TRBV7-8 with TRBJ2-3; D possibly corresponds to TRBD2 (7 bases). CDR3 length: 17 amino acids. Germline CDR1 and CDR2: SGHVS and FQNEAQ. Trimming took off 4 bases at V and 9 bases at J, with 26 bases between the two ends. CDR3 in DNA: TGTGCCAGCAGCTCCTACGAGGGGGGGTCAATACAAGGCACGCAGTATTTT. It translates to CASSSYEGGSIQGTQYF. The whole variable domain, filled in from reference TRBV7-8 and TRBJ2-3, reads GAGVSQSPRYKVAKRGQDVALRCDPISGHVSLFWYQQALGQGPEFLTYFQNEAQLDKSGLPSDRFFAERPEGSVSTLKIQRTQQEDSAVYLCASSSYEGGSIQGTQYFGPGTRLTVL.